The 25 T cell receptor beta chains given below trace back to one sample, sequenced in a study of blood T cell repertoires in COVID-19. The table came from immunoSEQ multiplex PCR; TCRdb's copy has only in-frame clones and leaves some out. The sample has 150,000 to 200,000 clones, 87% seen once. What was sequenced was peripheral blood. These TCRs come from a woman in her fifties or sixties with acute or convalescent COVID-19.

This sequence joins TRBV4-3 and TRBJ1-6; D is unresolved. Trimming removed 0 bases from V and 9 bases from J, with 6 bases in between. CDR3 length: 13 residues. CDR1 is LGHNA, CDR2 YSLEER, per germline. CDR3 coding DNA: TGCGCCAGCAGCCAAGAGTCTATTTCACCCCTCCACTTT. Amino acids: CASSQESISPLHF.

This clone was counted between two and nine times. The J gene is TRBJ2-2, the V gene TRBV14; TRBD1 matches 8 bases. The CDR3 has 14 amino acids. Germline-derived CDR1 and CDR2 are SGHDN and FVKESK. The V and J ends lost 1 base and 7 bases, in that order; junction bases with no gene match: 2. The CDR3 here is CASSQGQGNGELFF. The CDR3 bases are TGTGCCAGCAGCCAAGGACAGGGGAACGGGGAGCTGTTTTTT.

The chain joins TRBV4-3 to TRBJ2-1, with D hard to call. Trimming pared 5 bases from V and 8 bases from J, leaving 13 bases between. Germline V CDR1 and CDR2: LGHNA, YSLEER. CDR3 length equals 13 residues. CDR3 in DNA: TGCGCCAGCAGCTTCCTCCGGTACGATGAGCAGTTCTTC. Translating gives CASSFLRYDEQFF.

The V call is TRBV19, the J call TRBJ1-4; D gene uncertain. Trimming took 6 bases from V and 0 from J, leaving 17 bases between them. The germline V gene encodes CDR1 LNHDA and CDR2 SQIVND (reference sequence). CDR3 length: 17 residues. CDR3 sequence: CASSYKATRTTNEKLFF. CDR3 bases: TGTGCCAGTAGCTATAAGGCGACTCGTACAACTAATGAAAAACTGTTTTTT.

V usage is TRBV19 and J usage is TRBJ1-2; 8 nucleotides line up with TRBD1. With 4 bases clipped from V and 8 bases from J, the junction kept 6 bases outside the gene matches. Per the germline V gene, CDR1 is LNHDA and CDR2 is SQIVND (reference sequence). The length of the CDR3 is 13 residues. The CDR3: CASSKGQGWGYTF. CDR3 nucleotide sequence: TGTGCCAGTAGTAAAGGACAGGGTTGGGGCTACACCTTC.

The rearrangement links TRBV6-2 or TRBV6-3 to TRBJ1-5; 9 nucleotides agree with TRBD1. V lost 0 bases to trimming and J lost 6 bases; unmatched junction nucleotides: 6. The CDR3 sequence is 16 residues long. Germline lookup yields CDR1 MNHEY and CDR2 SVGEGT. CDR3 sequence: CASSYSSDRGFQPQHF. The CDR3 DNA follows: TGTGCCAGCAGTTACTCGTCGGACAGGGGCTTTCAGCCCCAGCATTTT.

The V and J genes are TRBV11-2 and TRBJ2-5; 11 positions match TRBD2. CDR3 length: 18 amino acids. Germline V gives CDR1 SGHAT, CDR2 FQNNGV. The junction had 15 bases not matched to a gene; V was cut back by 5 bases and J by 4 bases. CDR3 bases: TGTGCCAGCAGCGTAGGGATAGCGGGGGGGCCTCTAACAGAGACCCAGTACTTC. Protein sequence: CASSVGIAGGPLTETQYF.

This clone appeared once. This rearrangement joins TRBV5-6 to TRBJ2-4; no clear D gene. Germline V gives CDR1 SGHDT, CDR2 YYEEEE. The germline V and J ends were trimmed by 0 bases and 4 bases, with 8 bases remaining between them. The CDR3 has 14 residues. The CDR3 DNA follows: TGTGCCAGCAGCTTGGGATCAGTGAAAAACATTCAGTACTTC. Its protein product is CASSLGSVKNIQYF. Supplemented by reference TRBV5-6 and TRBJ2-4, the full variable domain reads DAGVTQSPTHLIKTRGQQVTLRCSPKSGHDTVSWYQQALGQGPQFIFQYYEEEERQRGNFPDRFSGHQFPNYSSELNVNALLLGDSALYLCASSLGSVKNIQYFGAGTRLSVL.

This chain uses TRBV25-1 with TRBJ1-3; unclear D gene. The CDR3 totals 15 residues. Germline CDR1 and CDR2: MGHDK and SYGVNS. Deletions cut 3 bases from V and 2 bases from J, with 11 bases between. The CDR3 spells CASSDNRGAGNTIYF. CDR3 sequence (DNA): TGTGCCAGCAGTGATAATCGGGGTGCTGGAAACACCATATATTTT. The whole variable domain, remainder taken from reference TRBV25-1 and TRBJ1-3, is EADIYQTPRYLVIGTGKKITLECSQTMGHDKMYWYQQDPGMELHLIHYSYGVNSTEKGDLSSESTVSRIRTEHFPLTLESARPSHTSQYLCASSDNRGAGNTIYFGEGSWLTVV.

The chain is built from TRBV10-3 and TRBJ1-1; D is uncertain. With 10 bases removed from V and 1 base from J, the gap between germline ends came to 10 bases. Germline CDR1 reads ENHRY; CDR2 reads SYGVKD. The CDR3 is 12 residues long. The CDR3 coding sequence is TGTGCCACCCAGGCCCAGAACACTGAAGCTTTCTTT. It translates to CATQAQNTEAFF.

V is TRBV6-5 and J is TRBJ2-3; D might be TRBD2 (5 bases). Germline V gives CDR1 MNHEY, CDR2 SVGAGI. V gave up 2 bases and J gave up 1 base, with 7 bases separating them. CDR3 length equals 14 residues. In DNA form, the CDR3 reads TGTGCCAGCAGTTACACACTAGGCACAGATACGCAGTATTTT. It yields the protein CASSYTLGTDTQYF.

The chain employs TRBV11-3 and TRBJ2-3, with D unresolved. Trimming took off 4 bases at V and 0 bases at J, with 14 bases between the two ends. CDR1 SGHNT and CDR2 YENEEA come from the germline V gene. This CDR3 spans 16 amino acids. CDR3: CASSSPGGSSTDTQYF. In DNA, the CDR3 is TGTGCCAGCAGCTCCCCTGGCGGATCTAGCACAGATACGCAGTATTTT.

The sample holds a few counts of this clone. The V and J genes are TRBV5-1 and TRBJ1-1, with 7 nucleotides matching TRBD1. Germline trimming cut 4 bases from V and 3 bases from J; bases unmatched to any gene: 3. In germline, CDR1 is SGHRS, CDR2 YFSETQ. This CDR3 region has 13 residues. CDR3 bases: TGCGCCAGCAGCACGCAGGGGGACACTGAAGCTTTCTTT. As protein: CASSTQGDTEAFF.

The V gene is TRBV7-3, the J gene TRBJ2-2, with D unclear. V was clipped by 4 bases and J by 7 bases, with 10 bases between them. Per germline, CDR1 SGHTA and CDR2 FQGTGA. The length of the CDR3 is 13 residues. The CDR3 nucleotides are TGTGCCAGCAGCTGGCTAGTCGGCGGGGAGCTGTTTTTT. It is translated as CASSWLVGGELFF.

This clone appeared a single time. The rearrangement uses TRBV7-2 and TRBJ2-7; 8 bases agree with TRBD2. This CDR3 spans 14 amino acids. V trimming: 4 bases; J trimming: 0 bases; junction bases outside the gene matches: 2. Germline CDR1 SGHTA, CDR2 FQGNSA. This CDR3 reads CASSYSGDSYEQYF. CDR3 DNA sequence: TGTGCCAGCAGCTATAGCGGGGACTCCTACGAGCAGTACTTC.

This sequence joins TRBV6-5 and TRBJ2-5; possible D gene TRBD1, 5 bases. The V gene's germline CDR1 is MNHEY and CDR2 SVGAGI. Trimming took off 3 bases at V and 7 bases at J, with 15 bases between the two ends. CDR3 length equals 14 residues. The CDR3 reads CASSYSPGFGTQYF. The CDR3, as DNA: TGTGCCAGCAGTTATTCCCCAGGGTTCGGGACCCAGTACTTC.

The chain recombines TRBV5-1 with TRBJ1-2; TRBD1 agrees at 8 bases. With V trimmed by 3 bases and J by 5 bases, 12 bases remained unmatched. This CDR3 region has 16 residues. Germline CDR1 reads SGHRS; CDR2 reads YFSETQ. CDR3 DNA: TGCGCCAGCAGCTCGAAAACTGGACAGGGACCATATGGCTACACCTTC. It translates to CASSSKTGQGPYGYTF.

The chain uses TRBV18 and TRBJ1-6; 10 bases map to TRBD1. After removal of 3 bases from V and 8 bases from J, the junction contained 7 bases not matched to a gene. The CDR3 totals 16 residues. Germline lookup yields CDR1 KGHSH and CDR2 LQKENI. The CDR3 protein is CASSPSTGGEDSPLHF. The CDR3 DNA is TGTGCCAGCTCACCCTCGACAGGGGGCGAGGATTCACCCCTCCACTTT.

This chain joins TRBV7-8 and TRBJ2-7; no clear D. Per the germline V gene, CDR1 is SGHVS and CDR2 is FQNEAQ. This CDR3 is built from 14 residues. Trimming shortened V by 2 bases and J by 5 bases, and 13 bases separated the two germline ends. The CDR3 is CASSLRAGWDEQYF. The CDR3, as DNA: TGTGCCAGCAGCTTAAGAGCAGGTTGGGACGAGCAGTACTTC.

The V gene is TRBV5-6, the J gene TRBJ1-2, with a tentative D call TRBD1 (6 bases). The CDR3 contains 13 residues. Germline CDR1 and CDR2: SGHDT and YYEEEE. V gave up 3 bases and J gave up 2 bases, with 8 bases separating them. CDR3 loop: CASSWTANYGYTF. In nucleotides, the CDR3 is TGTGCCAGCAGCTGGACAGCAAACTATGGCTACACCTTC.

The rearrangement links TRBV18 to TRBJ1-1; a possible D gene is TRBD1 (5 bases). Germline V gives CDR1 KGHSH, CDR2 LQKENI. V shed 3 bases and J shed 5 bases, with 19 bases lying between them. The length of the CDR3 is 16 residues. CDR3 DNA: TGTGCCAGCTCACCCACGACCCTGGGGGGGAGTACTGAAGCTTTCTTT. As protein: CASSPTTLGGSTEAFF.

V gene TRBV19 combines with J gene TRBJ1-1; no clear D gene. The germline V gene has CDR1 LNHDA and CDR2 SQIVND (reference sequence). The ends were cut back, 7 bases at V and 6 bases at J, with 15 bases in the middle. CDR3 size: 13 residues. CDR3 amino acids: CASKGEWRPEAFF. The DNA for the CDR3 is TGTGCCAGTAAGGGAGAATGGAGGCCTGAAGCTTTCTTT. The full variable domain, rest sourced from reference TRBV19 and TRBJ1-1, is DGGITQSPKYLFRKEGQNVTLSCEQNLNHDAMYWYRQDPGQGLRLIYYSQIVNDFQKGDIAEGYSVSREKKESFPLTVTSAQKNPTAFYLCASKGEWRPEAFFGQGTRLTVV.

The chain carries TRBV14 and TRBJ2-1; 10 bases are shared with TRBD1. The CDR3 consists of 17 residues. Looked up from germline, CDR1 is SGHDN and CDR2 is FVKESK. After removal of 4 bases from V and 7 bases from J, the junction contained 13 bases not matched to a gene. The CDR3 here is CASSLQPWTGGRNEQFF. DNA for the CDR3: TGTGCCAGCAGCCTGCAACCCTGGACAGGGGGGAGGAATGAGCAGTTCTTC.

The chain has TRBV4-1 and TRBJ1-6; TRBD1 matches at 8 bases. The trim removed 1 base at V and 7 bases at J, leaving 9 bases unmatched. Germline CDR1 MGHRA, CDR2 YSYEKL. There are 17 residues in the CDR3. CDR3 sequence (DNA): TGCGCCAGCAGCCAAGTCCCACAGGGGGATTGGAATTCACCCCTCCACTTT. Its protein is CASSQVPQGDWNSPLHF.

This clone was seen just once. Here the CDR3 reads CASSEQGGYGYTF. CDR3 DNA sequence: TGCGCCAGCAGCGAACAGGGGGGATATGGCTACACCTTC. The rearrangement uses TRBV5-1 and TRBJ1-2; 8 positions agree with TRBD1. After removal of 4 bases from V and 5 bases from J, the junction contained 4 bases not matched to a gene. Germline CDR1 and CDR2: SGHRS and YFSETQ. The CDR3 consists of 13 residues.